The 26 T cell receptor beta chains listed next were all sequenced from one sample in a study of cytomegalovirus exposure and HLA in healthy donors. Clones were sequenced by immunoSEQ multiplex PCR, and TCRdb holds only the in-frame ones, with some missing. The sample has about 200,000 clones, about 79% seen once. Material for sequencing was PBMCs. Receptors originate from a woman in her 30s in good health and CMV-seropositive.

V usage is TRBV5-6 and J usage is TRBJ1-2; TRBD1 might be the D (6 bases). CDR3 length: 12 amino acids. CDR1 and CDR2 (germline): SGHDT, YYEEEE. Trimming removed 4 bases from V and 8 bases from J, with 12 bases in between. In DNA, the CDR3 is TGTGCCAGCAGCGCTACAGGGAACGGCTACACCTTC. Translating it yields CASSATGNGYTF.

This clone was found a few times. The V and J genes are TRBV30 and TRBJ1-2, with D possibly TRBD1 on 6 matching bases. The CDR3 is made up of 15 amino acids. Germline CDR1 and CDR2: GTSNPN and SVGIG (reference sequence). The V gene lost 0 bases and the J gene lost 7 bases, with 18 bases spanning the gap. The CDR3 DNA follows: TGTGCCTGGAGTGTTATACGGGGGGCTCACGGTGGCTACACCTTC. Translated, it gives CAWSVIRGAHGGYTF.

This rearrangement joins TRBV7-9 to TRBJ2-7, with D hard to call. The CDR3 length is 12 residues. V shed 6 bases and J shed 6 bases, with 12 bases lying between them. Germline CDR1 reads SEHNR; CDR2 reads FQNEAQ (reference sequence). CDR3 DNA sequence: TGTGCCAGCAGTAGCTATTTAGGCGAGCAGTACTTC. Encoded protein: CASSSYLGEQYF.

In this sample, this clone turned up a few times. The chain couples TRBV6-6 to TRBJ1-1, with TRBD1 as a possible D gene (6 bases). The germline gives CDR1 MNHNY, CDR2 SVGAGI (reference sequence). V was shortened by 4 bases and J by 2 bases, with 14 bases between the two germline ends. The CDR3 runs to 15 residues. CDR3 sequence: CASSSLQGLNTEAFF. In DNA, the CDR3 is TGTGCCAGCAGTTCGCTCCAGGGGCTAAACACTGAAGCTTTCTTT.

This chain joins TRBV6-1 and TRBJ2-1, with 11 nucleotides matching TRBD2. CDR1 and CDR2 from the germline V gene are MNHNS and SASEGT. With 2 bases clipped from V and 2 bases from J, the junction kept 8 bases outside the gene matches. CDR3 size: 18 residues. The CDR3 DNA reads as TGTGCCAGCAGTGAAAATTTATTGACTAGCGGGACCTACAATGAGCAGTTCTTC. Protein sequence: CASSENLLTSGTYNEQFF.

This clone was seen at least ten times. This sequence joins TRBV7-2 and TRBJ1-5, with unresolved D. Germline loops: CDR1 SGHTA, CDR2 FQGNSA. The CDR3 totals 15 residues. The V gene lost 3 bases and the J gene lost 1 base, with 10 bases spanning the gap. CDR3 sequence: CASSLEGGSNQPQHF. The CDR3 DNA reads as TGTGCCAGCAGCTTGGAGGGTGGGAGCAATCAGCCCCAGCATTTT.

The gene calls are TRBV29-1 and TRBJ2-2, with 16 bases fitting TRBD2. Germline CDR1 reads SQVTM; CDR2 reads ANQGSEA. The CDR3 covers 17 residues. Trimming at V came to 6 bases and at J to 6 bases, leaving 10 bases not matched to a gene. The CDR3, as DNA: TGCAGCGTGACACCGGGACTAGCGGGAGGGAAGCCCGGGGAGCTGTTTTTT. The encoded protein is CSVTPGLAGGKPGELFF.

This clone was counted a single time. The chain's CDR3 is CASSPPPGTSDLLEYEQYF. CDR3 nucleotide sequence: TGCGCCAGCAGCCCCCCACCCGGGACTAGCGATCTCTTGGAATACGAGCAGTACTTC. The V and J genes are TRBV5-1 and TRBJ2-7, with 10 bases fitting TRBD2. V trimming: 4 bases; J trimming: 4 bases; junction bases outside the gene matches: 20. The CDR3 length is 19 residues. The germline CDR1 and CDR2 sequences are SGHRS and YFSETQ.

The chain employs TRBV5-5 and TRBJ2-7; 12 bases align to TRBD1. The CDR3 covers 14 residues. The junction had 4 bases not matched to a gene; V was cut back by 3 bases and J by 6 bases. Germline V gene lookup returns CDR1 SGHKS and CDR2 YYEKEE (reference sequence). The CDR3 DNA is TGTGCCAGCAGCTCCGGGACAGGGGGCAGCGAGCAGTACTTC. Translation: CASSSGTGGSEQYF.

This clone was observed a single time. This chain connects TRBV2 to TRBJ1-5; D is uncertain. Trimming removed 5 bases from V and 5 bases from J, with 4 bases in between. CDR1 is SNHLY and CDR2 is FYNNEI in the germline V gene. This CDR3 contains 11 residues. CDR3 DNA sequence: TGTGCCAGCAGTCTTGATCAGCCCCAGCATTTT. This codes for CASSLDQPQHF.

A word on this clone: One end of the junction fails to match germline, which may point to a read error. The chain links TRBV23-1 to TRBJ2-7; tentative D call: TRBD2 (6 bases). TRBV23-1 is flagged as an ORF with uncertain function. The CDR3 runs 20 residues. CDR3 bases: TGCGCCCGCAGAGAACGCGGGGCCCTCCTAGCGTCGAGGTTCCGCTACGAGCAGTACTTC. This translates into CARRERGALLASRFRYEQYF.

The V gene is TRBV4-1, the J gene TRBJ1-5; D is perhaps TRBD1 (5 bases). The length of the CDR3 is 17 residues. Trimming shortened V by 2 bases and J by 3 bases, and 17 bases separated the two germline ends. The V gene's germline CDR1 is MGHRA and CDR2 YSYEKL. CDR3 loop: CASSQPLGGDPNQPQHF. CDR3 nucleotides: TGCGCCAGCAGCCAACCCTTGGGGGGGGACCCCAATCAGCCCCAGCATTTT.

The chain carries TRBV6-5 and TRBJ1-1, with D maybe TRBD1 (5 bases). In germline, CDR1 is MNHEY, CDR2 SVGAGI. V lost 6 bases and J 4 bases, leaving 15 bases between the germline ends. The CDR3 totals 14 residues. The CDR3 spells CASSPMGGTTEAFF. The CDR3 DNA follows: TGTGCCAGCAGCCCGATGGGGGGGACCACTGAAGCTTTCTTT.

This chain joins TRBV11-2 and TRBJ1-2; unclear D gene. This CDR3 has 13 residues. In germline, CDR1 is SGHAT, CDR2 FQNNGV. With 4 bases removed from V and 1 base from J, the gap between germline ends came to 7 bases. The CDR3 bases are TGTGCCAGCAGCTCGGGAATTAACTATGGCTACACCTTC. Protein product: CASSSGINYGYTF.

This chain connects TRBV5-1 to TRBJ2-7; 7 bases map to TRBD1. Germline V gene lookup returns CDR1 SGHRS and CDR2 YFSETQ. The CDR3 contains 15 residues. V shed 5 bases, J shed 4 bases, and the junction held 12 bases outside the gene matches. The DNA for the CDR3 is TGCGCCAGCAGAAGTGACAGGGCCAACATGTACGAGCAGTACTTC. Amino acid sequence: CASRSDRANMYEQYF.

The rearrangement joins TRBV20-1 to TRBJ1-2, with D uncertain. Germline V CDR1 and CDR2: DFQATT, SNEGSKA (reference sequence). CDR3 length equals 11 residues. V dropped 6 bases and J dropped 3 bases, with 8 bases sitting between them. CDR3 loop: CSAEYYYGYTF. CDR3 in DNA: TGCAGTGCCGAGTACTACTATGGCTACACCTTC.

This clone was recorded once. The chain recombines TRBV2 with TRBJ1-4, with D possibly being TRBD1 (6 bases). The length of the CDR3 is 15 residues. The V end lost 10 bases, the J end lost 4 bases, and 19 bases lay between the germline ends. Germline V gives CDR1 SNHLY, CDR2 FYNNEI. The CDR3 region has the DNA TGTGCCATAGAGGGGGTCTGGGGCCATAATGAAAAACTGTTTTTT. It is translated as CAIEGVWGHNEKLFF. The full variable domain, in which reference TRBV2 and TRBJ1-4 provide the parts outside the CDR3, is EPEVTQTPSHQVTQMGQEVILRCVPISNHLYFYWYRQILGQKVEFLVSFYNNEISEKSEIFDDQFSVERPDGSNFTLKIRSTKLEDSAMYFCAIEGVWGHNEKLFFGSGTQLSVL.

The chain joins TRBV7-9 to TRBJ2-7, with 7 bases identical to TRBD2. J was trimmed by 8 bases and V by 5 bases; bases with no gene match: 6. Per the germline V gene, CDR1 is SEHNR and CDR2 is FQNEAQ (reference sequence). The CDR3 has 12 residues. CDR3 protein: CASSISGNQQYF. Here the CDR3 DNA reads TGTGCCAGCAGCATAAGCGGGAACCAGCAGTACTTC.

The chain combines TRBV4-1 with TRBJ2-5, with D possibly matching TRBD2 (7 bases). Germline V gene sequence: CDR1 MGHRA, CDR2 YSYEKL. V lost 1 base, J lost 5 bases, and 11 bases lay in between. This CDR3 is built from 14 residues. The CDR3 coding sequence is TGCGCCAGCAGCCAAGGCGGGGGCTGGGAGACCCAGTACTTC. It specifies CASSQGGGWETQYF.

In nucleotides, the CDR3 is TGTGCCAGCAGGGCGACTAGCGGGAGCTACGAGCAGTACTTC. Encoded protein: CASRATSGSYEQYF. The chain combines TRBV6-5 with TRBJ2-7, with TRBD2 matching 12 bases. CDR1 MNHEY and CDR2 SVGAGI come from the germline V gene. CDR3 length: 14 residues. V gave up 6 bases and J gave up 3 bases; unmatched junction bases: 3.

In this sample, this clone turned up a few times. The rearrangement uses TRBV2 and TRBJ1-2; D remains ambiguous. V lost 4 bases, J lost 0 bases, and 6 bases lay in between. The length of the CDR3 is 13 residues. Per the germline V gene, CDR1 is SNHLY and CDR2 is FYNNEI. CDR3 coding DNA: TGTGCCAGCAGTGGGAGCCCTAACTATGGCTACACCTTC. This codes for CASSGSPNYGYTF. The variable domain in full, completed from reference TRBV2 and TRBJ1-2, reads EPEVTQTPSHQVTQMGQEVILRCVPISNHLYFYWYRQILGQKVEFLVSFYNNEISEKSEIFDDQFSVERPDGSNFTLKIRSTKLEDSAMYFCASSGSPNYGYTFGSGTRLTVV.

V is TRBV10-2 and J is TRBJ1-1, with D uncertain. The germline V gene has CDR1 WSHSY and CDR2 SAAADI. The CDR3 is 11 amino acids. Trimming shortened V by 2 bases and J by 8 bases, and 6 bases separated the two germline ends. CDR3 protein: CASSEGREAFF. CDR3 DNA sequence: TGCGCCAGCAGTGAGGGGAGAGAAGCTTTCTTT.

This chain uses TRBV7-2 with TRBJ1-2; 8 bases fit TRBD1. Germline V gene lookup returns CDR1 SGHTA and CDR2 FQGNSA. CDR3 length: 15 residues. J gave up 7 bases and V 3 bases, and 10 bases lay outside the gene matches. The CDR3 DNA reads as TGTGCCAGCAGCTTCCGGGACAGGTTTCGTTCTGGCTACACCTTC. Amino acids: CASSFRDRFRSGYTF.

The chain recombines TRBV2 with TRBJ1-3, with D unresolved. Germline assignment: CDR1 SNHLY and CDR2 FYNNEI. The ends were cut back, 2 bases at V and 0 bases at J, with 14 bases in the middle. CDR3 size: 17 residues. The CDR3 protein is CASSELRPGSSGNTIYF. In nucleotides, the CDR3 is TGTGCCAGCAGTGAATTACGCCCAGGTAGCTCTGGAAACACCATATATTTT.

The chain is built from TRBV9 and TRBJ2-1; 14 bases fit TRBD2. CDR1 and CDR2 from the germline V gene are SGDLS and YYNGEE. V lost 1 base, J lost 6 bases, and 3 bases stayed unmatched. The CDR3 loop spans 16 amino acids. CDR3 protein: CASSVIGLAGGNEQFF. The CDR3, as DNA: TGTGCCAGCAGCGTAATCGGACTAGCGGGAGGCAATGAGCAGTTCTTC. The complete variable domain, with remaining parts taken from reference TRBV9 and TRBJ2-1, reads DSGVTQTPKHLITATGQRVTLRCSPRSGDLSVYWYQQSLDQGLQFLIQYYNGEERAKGNILERFSAQQFPDLHSELNLSSLELGDSALYFCASSVIGLAGGNEQFFGPGTRLTVL.

CDR3 nucleotides: TGTGCCAGCAGTGAAGAGGGTAGCGGGAGCCATAGGGTCGAGCAGTACTTC. This sequence encodes CASSEEGSGSHRVEQYF. The chain combines TRBV6-1 with TRBJ2-7, with 9 positions matching TRBD2. The V and J ends lost 1 base and 6 bases, in that order; junction bases with no gene match: 13. The CDR3 consists of 17 residues. CDR1 and CDR2 (germline): MNHNS, SASEGT.